This T cell receptor beta chain stems from a study of lymphopenia after photon versus proton radiotherapy. Study results and caveats: Better survival with proton therapy was suggested as possible, not demonstrated. After the lymphocyte nadir, photon-treated repertoires showed oligoclonal expansion, especially of CD8+ Temra cells. Proton therapy kept repertoires fairly stable, unlike photons, which gained effector/memory cells.

The CDR3 is made up of 16 amino acids. Per germline, CDR1 SGHTA and CDR2 FQGNSA. The V and J ends lost 2 bases and 8 bases, in that order; junction bases with no gene match: 10. Method: immunoSEQ multiplex PCR; TCRdb's copy keeps in-frame clones and lacks some. The table lists 50,000 to 65,000 clones, 87% of them singletons. As concerns this clone: Its antigen is currently unknown.

J is TRBJ1-2 and V is TRBV7-2, with 11 bases aligning to TRBD1. The clonotype comes from a man aged 80 or over with esophageal cancer. The sample consisted of peripheral blood, taken from a patient treated with proton-based radiotherapy. This CDR3 is CASSLIGGQGAFGYTF. The CDR3 DNA is TGTGCCAGCAGCTTAATAGGTGGACAGGGGGCTTTCGGCTACACCTTC. Full variable domain (rest looked up from reference TRBV7-2 and TRBJ1-2): GAGVSQSPSNKVTEKGKDVELRCDPISGHTALYWYRQSLGQGLEFLIYFQGNSAPDKSGLPSDRFSAERTGGSVSTLTIQRTQQEDSAVYLCASSLIGGQGAFGYTFGSGTRLTVV.